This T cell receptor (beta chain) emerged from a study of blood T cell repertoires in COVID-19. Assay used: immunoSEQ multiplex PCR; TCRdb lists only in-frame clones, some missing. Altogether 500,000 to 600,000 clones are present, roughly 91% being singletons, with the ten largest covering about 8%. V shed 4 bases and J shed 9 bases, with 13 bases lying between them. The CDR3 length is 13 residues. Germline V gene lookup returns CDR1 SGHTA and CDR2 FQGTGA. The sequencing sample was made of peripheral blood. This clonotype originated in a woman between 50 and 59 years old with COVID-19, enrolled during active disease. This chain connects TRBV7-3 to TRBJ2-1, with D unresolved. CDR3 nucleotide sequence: TGTGCCAGCAGCTATACTGGTACTCCTGAGCAGTTCTTC. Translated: CASSYTGTPEQFF.